This section outlines one T cell receptor beta chain sequence together with its context. These data are taken from a study of blood T cell repertoires in COVID-19. The wider study: The United States, Italy and Spain provided the acute and convalescent COVID-19 samples. The cDNA or gDNA used as material had been derived from T cells, B-cell-depleted T cells, or PBMCs.

The CDR3 consists of 14 residues. V shed 2 bases and J shed 6 bases, with 13 bases lying between them. Germline assignment: CDR1 SGHTA and CDR2 FQGNSA. Original methodology: The authors estimated nucleated cell counts from reference gene primer amplification. TCRdb's copy holds only in-frame clones and misses some; the assay was immunoSEQ multiplex PCR. The V and J calls and the clone size are those of that table, but D and trimming were determined from the DNA. The data contain tens of thousands of clones, over 65% of them singletons. The specimen sequenced was peripheral blood. V gene TRBV7-2 combines with J gene TRBJ1-1, with D perhaps matching TRBD1 (5 bases). The receptor's source is a human donor in a cohort sampled during active COVID-19. CDR3 sequence reads: CASSLTGHSAEAFF. CDR3 nucleotide sequence: TGTGCCAGCAGCTTAACAGGCCACAGCGCTGAAGCTTTCTTT. The complete variable domain, with remaining parts taken from reference TRBV7-2 and TRBJ1-1, reads GAGVSQSPSNKVTEKGKDVELRCDPISGHTALYWYRQSLGQGLEFLIYFQGNSAPDKSGLPSDRFSAERTGGSVSTLTIQRTQQEDSAVYLCASSLTGHSAEAFFGQGTRLTVV.